This T cell receptor beta chain is from a study of response to subunit inactivated influenza vaccine. On this clonotype: Its antigen is undetermined.

TCRdb reprocessed the RT-PCR reads with MiXCR, giving one entry per CDR3 protein. The sample lists 530,000 or so distinct CDR3 sequences, less than 15% occurring once. Whole-study results and caveats: Each seasonal influenza vaccination recruits few new T cells, the authors suggested.

The CDR3 extends over 13 amino acids. Germline V lookup: CDR1 SGHTA, CDR2 FQGTGA. Trimming cost V 1 base and J 4 bases, with 7 bases left between them. This TCR came from a man aged 45-65 years who received an inactivated influenza vaccine. The J gene is TRBJ2-5, the V gene TRBV7-3, with D perhaps TRBD2 (5 bases). Sample: PBMCs from blood, taken 11 to 12 days after vaccination. The CDR3 here is CASSLMRAETQYF. Here the CDR3 DNA reads TGTGCCAGCAGCTTAATGAGGGCAGAGACCCAGTACTTC.